Sequencing of this T cell receptor (beta chain) was carried out in a study of siplizumab effects on memory and regulatory T cells. The CDR3 length is 12 residues. Per the germline V gene, CDR1 is MDHEN and CDR2 is SYDVKM. Trimming removed 5 bases at V and 13 bases at J, with 14 bases between. Assay: immunoSEQ multiplex PCR; the TCRdb copy retains only in-frame clones and omits some. The table has about 68,000 clones, around 93% seen once. The sequenced sample consisted of CD8+ T cells sorted from blood. The chain carries TRBV28 and TRBJ2-2, with a possible D match to TRBD1 (7 bases). This clonotype originated in a human donor in good health. Here the CDR3 reads CASSLQGGGLFF. CDR3 DNA: TGTGCCAGCAGTCTTCAGGGGGGAGGGCTGTTTTTT.